These 9 T cell receptor beta chains came from one sample sequenced in a study of blood T cells in healthy people across ages. Using a J-beta primer mix together with a sample-barcoded 5' primer, a second PCR was run for roughly 7 to 11 cycles. In TCRdb, the 5' RACE reads were re-called with MiXCR into one record per CDR3 protein. The sample holds 1.5 million to 2 million distinct CDR3 sequences, 49% seen once. The source material was blood. The receptors shown here come from a woman between 40 and 50 years old in good health.

The rearrangement uses TRBV7-2 and TRBJ2-1, with 8 bases lining up with TRBD1. The CDR3 has 14 residues. V was pared by 3 bases and J by 5 bases, with 3 bases of the junction left unmatched. Germline CDR1 reads SGHTA; CDR2 reads FQGNSA. The CDR3 loop reads CASSFDRGNNEQFF. The CDR3 bases are TGTGCCAGCAGCTTCGACAGGGGTAACAATGAGCAGTTCTTC.

V and J are TRBV6-1 and TRBJ2-7; no reliable D call. Germline values: CDR1 MNHNS, CDR2 SASEGT. The CDR3 loop spans 15 amino acids. Deletions cut 0 bases from V and 0 bases from J, with 9 bases between. DNA of the CDR3: TGTGCCAGCAGTGAAGCGCCGGCTTACTCCTACGAGCAGTACTTC. It yields the protein CASSEAPAYSYEQYF.

The J gene is TRBJ2-5, the V gene TRBV5-1, with D possibly TRBD2 on 5 matching bases. The CDR3 has 17 residues. CDR1 and CDR2 (germline): SGHRS, YFSETQ. Trimming cost V 0 bases and J 2 bases, with 17 bases left between them. CDR3 amino acids: CASSLGGEFTNQETQYF. CDR3 DNA sequence: TGCGCCAGCAGCTTGGGGGGAGAGTTTACTAATCAAGAGACCCAGTACTTC.

In its sample, this clonotype was seen once. The CDR3 nucleotides are TGTGCCACCACCACAGGGTTGCGAGAGACCCAGTACTTC. The encoded protein is CATTTGLRETQYF. The rearrangement uses TRBV6-1 and TRBJ2-7; D possibly corresponds to TRBD1 (6 bases). With the DNA end fitting TRBJ2-5 better, the J assignment may be wrong. The CDR3 sequence is 13 residues long. Germline CDR1 MNHNS, CDR2 SASEGT.

V gene TRBV7-9 combines with J gene TRBJ2-7; TRBD1 aligns across 9 bases. V lost 1 base, J lost 4 bases, and 8 bases stayed unmatched. This CDR3 is 16 amino acids long. The germline gives CDR1 SEHNR, CDR2 FQNEAQ (reference sequence). DNA of the CDR3: TGTGCCAGCAGCTTAGATCTCGTGGGACAGGGATACGAGCAGTACTTC. Translating it yields CASSLDLVGQGYEQYF.

The chain carries TRBV28 and TRBJ2-7, with a tentative D call TRBD1 (6 bases). Germline-derived CDR1 and CDR2 are MDHEN and SYDVKM. The CDR3 is 12 amino acids. V lost 6 bases and J 6 bases, leaving 12 bases between the germline ends. CDR3 protein: CASRSGVREQYF. The CDR3 DNA sequence: TGTGCCAGCAGATCAGGGGTCCGCGAGCAGTACTTC.

The J gene is TRBJ2-3, the V gene TRBV20-1, with 7 bases fitting TRBD2. The V and J ends lost 6 bases and 3 bases, in that order; junction bases with no gene match: 6. Germline assignment: CDR1 DFQATT and CDR2 SNEGSKA (reference sequence). The CDR3 is 13 amino acids. This CDR3 reads CSAAGEPTDTQYF. In nucleotides, the CDR3 is TGCAGTGCCGCGGGGGAACCTACAGATACGCAGTATTTT.

This clonotype was found a few times. The chain combines TRBV20-1 with TRBJ1-2, with no clear D. V was cut by 6 bases and J by 0 bases, with 8 bases left in between. Germline-derived CDR1 and CDR2 are DFQATT and SNEGSKA (reference sequence). CDR3 length: 12 amino acids. The CDR3 loop reads CSATATNYGYTF. CDR3 in DNA: TGCAGTGCAACCGCTACTAACTATGGCTACACCTTC.

The genes are TRBV20-1 and TRBJ1-1; D is ambiguous. The CDR3 sequence is 13 residues long. V was cut by 6 bases and J by 5 bases, with 16 bases left in between. Germline CDR1 DFQATT, CDR2 SNEGSKA (reference sequence). CDR3 protein: CSASTVIETEAFF. Written as DNA, the CDR3 is TGCAGTGCGAGTACTGTCATAGAGACTGAAGCTTTCTTT.